This is a list of T cell receptor beta chains from one sample in a study of blood T cell repertoires in COVID-19. Produced via immunoSEQ multiplex PCR; TCRdb's table is partial and in-frame only. In the table there are about 180,000 clones, 85% of which are singletons. Material for sequencing was peripheral blood. Source of these receptors: a person aged 65 to 79 with COVID-19, enrolled during active disease. The CDR3 runs from the conserved cysteine through the conserved F or W. The D gene is left open where the match is weak. A clone size is listed for some rows: how often the clone was seen (once, few, many), or a class if it is expanded.

abundance: -; d_gene: TRBD1; v_gene: TRBV24-1; j_gene: TRBJ2-7; CDR3nt: TGTGCCACCAGTGATGCCGGGACAGCCACCTACGAGCAGTACTTC; CDR3aa: CATSDAGTATYEQYF
abundance: -; d_gene: TRBD1; v_gene: TRBV6-2/TRBV6-3; j_gene: TRBJ2-7; CDR3nt: TGTGCCAGCAGTCCGCCGACAGGGGGCGCTTCCTACGAGCAGTACTTC; CDR3aa: CASSPPTGGASYEQYF
abundance: -; d_gene: TRBD2; v_gene: TRBV3-1/TRBV3-2; j_gene: TRBJ2-3; CDR3nt: TGTGCCAGCAGCCAAGCTAGCGGGGCACCCTTTTTGGCGCAGTATTTT; CDR3aa: CASSQASGAPFLAQYF
abundance: -; d_gene: -; v_gene: TRBV5-1; j_gene: TRBJ2-7; CDR3nt: TGCGCCAGCAGCTTGGATTTTGGCAGCTCCTACGAGCAGTACTTC; CDR3aa: CASSLDFGSSYEQYF
abundance: few; d_gene: -; v_gene: TRBV6-5; j_gene: TRBJ1-3; CDR3nt: TGTGCCAGCAGTTACCAAGGAGAACCTGGAAACACCATATATTTT; CDR3aa: CASSYQGEPGNTIYF
abundance: -; d_gene: TRBD1; v_gene: TRBV5-4; j_gene: TRBJ1-2; CDR3nt: TGTGCCAGCAGCCCCACCGGGACAGGCTCTAACTATGGCTACACCTTC; CDR3aa: CASSPTGTGSNYGYTF
abundance: -; d_gene: TRBD1; v_gene: TRBV9; j_gene: TRBJ1-1; CDR3nt: TGTGCCAGCAGCAGAAAGGGGGCGCGGAACACTGAAGCTTTCTTT; CDR3aa: CASSRKGARNTEAFF
abundance: many; d_gene: TRBD1; v_gene: TRBV7-3; j_gene: TRBJ2-5; CDR3nt: TGTGCCAGCAGCTTTACAGGGGGGGAGACCCAGTACTTC; CDR3aa: CASSFTGGETQYF
abundance: once; d_gene: -; v_gene: TRBV6-1; j_gene: TRBJ1-1; CDR3nt: TGTGCCAGCAGTGAAGGCGCAGGTGCCCCTTCAGGGAACACTGAAGCTTTCTTT; CDR3aa: CASSEGAGAPSGNTEAFF
abundance: -; d_gene: -; v_gene: TRBV4-3; j_gene: TRBJ1-1; CDR3nt: TGCGCCAGCAGCCAGCGACAGGACCTTGAAGCTTTCTTT; CDR3aa: CASSQRQDLEAFF
abundance: -; d_gene: TRBD1; v_gene: TRBV28; j_gene: TRBJ1-2; CDR3nt: TGTGCCAGCAGTAAACCCAGGGGGTATAACTATGGCTACACCTTC; CDR3aa: CASSKPRGYNYGYTF
abundance: -; d_gene: -; v_gene: TRBV7-2; j_gene: TRBJ1-5; CDR3nt: TGTGCCAGCAGCTTTGTGGGCAGCAATCAGCCCCAGCATTTT; CDR3aa: CASSFVGSNQPQHF
abundance: -; d_gene: -; v_gene: TRBV4-1; j_gene: TRBJ2-7; CDR3nt: TGCGCCAGCAGCCAAGAAGACACCTCCCTCTACGAGCAGTACTTC; CDR3aa: CASSQEDTSLYEQYF
abundance: -; d_gene: TRBD1; v_gene: TRBV7-3; j_gene: TRBJ2-4; CDR3nt: TGTGCCAGCAGCTTAACCGGGACAGGGGAGGGGTTAGCCAAAAACATTCAGTACTTC; CDR3aa: CASSLTGTGEGLAKNIQYF
abundance: -; d_gene: TRBD1; v_gene: TRBV28; j_gene: TRBJ1-6; CDR3nt: TGTGCCAGCAGTTACCGACAGGGGGTGGGTAATTCACCCCTCCACTTT; CDR3aa: CASSYRQGVGNSPLHF
abundance: -; d_gene: -; v_gene: TRBV28; j_gene: TRBJ1-5; CDR3nt: TGTGCCAGCAGGTGGACAAATCGGCCCCAGCATTTT; CDR3aa: CASRWTNRPQHF
abundance: -; d_gene: TRBD1; v_gene: TRBV7-9; j_gene: TRBJ2-6; CDR3nt: TGTGCCAGCAGATGGACAGGGGGCACAGGGGCCAACGTCCTGACTTTC; CDR3aa: CASRWTGGTGANVLTF
abundance: -; d_gene: TRBD1; v_gene: TRBV28; j_gene: TRBJ1-1; CDR3nt: TGTGCCATCTACGGGACAGTTAACACTGAAGCTTTCTTT; CDR3aa: CAIYGTVNTEAFF
abundance: -; d_gene: TRBD1; v_gene: TRBV19; j_gene: TRBJ1-5; CDR3nt: TGTGCCAGTACCACTGGGACAGCCGGCGGCAATCAGCCCCAGCATTTT; CDR3aa: CASTTGTAGGNQPQHF
abundance: -; d_gene: -; v_gene: TRBV6-5; j_gene: TRBJ1-6; CDR3nt: TGTGCCAGCAGTTATTCCCTCACACCTTCACCCCTCCACTTT; CDR3aa: CASSYSLTPSPLHF
abundance: -; d_gene: TRBD2; v_gene: TRBV7-2; j_gene: TRBJ2-2; CDR3nt: TGTGCCAGCAGCTTAGGCGGGGGCACCGGGGAGCTGTTTTTT; CDR3aa: CASSLGGGTGELFF
abundance: -; d_gene: -; v_gene: TRBV2; j_gene: TRBJ2-1; CDR3nt: TGTGCCAGCACTGAGAGGGATCTTTATAATGAGCAGTTCTTC; CDR3aa: CASTERDLYNEQFF
abundance: -; d_gene: -; v_gene: TRBV27; j_gene: TRBJ2-5; CDR3nt: TGTGCCAGCAGTCCATTTAGTGAAGAGACCCAGTACTTC; CDR3aa: CASSPFSEETQYF
abundance: -; d_gene: TRBD1; v_gene: TRBV5-1; j_gene: TRBJ1-1; CDR3nt: TGCGCCAGCAGCGGACAGGGCGAAGCTTTCTTT; CDR3aa: CASSGQGEAFF
abundance: -; d_gene: TRBD1; v_gene: TRBV28; j_gene: TRBJ2-2; CDR3nt: TGTGCCAGCAGCCCGCGGACGGGACAGTTAACCGGGGAGCTGTTTTTT; CDR3aa: CASSPRTGQLTGELFF
abundance: -; d_gene: TRBD2; v_gene: TRBV6-1; j_gene: TRBJ2-3; CDR3nt: TGTGCCAGCAGTTCGGCGGGGGGGAACACAGATACGCAGTATTTT; CDR3aa: CASSSAGGNTDTQYF
abundance: -; d_gene: -; v_gene: TRBV5-1; j_gene: TRBJ1-2; CDR3nt: TGCGCCAGCAGCTTGGAGGCAGGGGTCCCTGGCTACACCTTC; CDR3aa: CASSLEAGVPGYTF
abundance: -; d_gene: -; v_gene: TRBV19; j_gene: TRBJ1-4; CDR3nt: TGTGCCAGTAGGGCTCGGAGTCCAACTAATGAAAAACTGTTTTTT; CDR3aa: CASRARSPTNEKLFF
abundance: -; d_gene: TRBD1; v_gene: TRBV9; j_gene: TRBJ1-6; CDR3nt: TGTGCCAGCAGCGTCTCGGACAGGGTGGATTCACCCCTCCACTTT; CDR3aa: CASSVSDRVDSPLHF
abundance: -; d_gene: -; v_gene: TRBV7-2; j_gene: TRBJ1-3; CDR3nt: TGTGCCAGCAGCTTCCCAGTCTCTGGAAACACCATATATTTT; CDR3aa: CASSFPVSGNTIYF
abundance: -; d_gene: TRBD1; v_gene: TRBV5-1; j_gene: TRBJ2-7; CDR3nt: TGCGCCAGCAGCTCCGTGGGAGGGGGACAGGGTCACGAGCAGTACTTC; CDR3aa: CASSSVGGGQGHEQYF
abundance: -; d_gene: -; v_gene: TRBV4-3; j_gene: TRBJ2-3; CDR3nt: TGCGCCAGCAGCCAAAAAGGGGACTTCCTCACAGATACGCAGTATTTT; CDR3aa: CASSQKGDFLTDTQYF
abundance: few; d_gene: TRBD1; v_gene: TRBV7-3; j_gene: TRBJ2-3; CDR3nt: TGTGCCAGCAGCTCGGGGACAGGGCCAGATACGCAGTATTTT; CDR3aa: CASSSGTGPDTQYF
abundance: -; d_gene: TRBD1; v_gene: TRBV5-8; j_gene: TRBJ2-4; CDR3nt: TGTGCCAGCAGGTTAGGGGGCCCCAACATTCAGTACTTC; CDR3aa: CASRLGGPNIQYF
abundance: -; d_gene: -; v_gene: TRBV3-1/TRBV3-2; j_gene: TRBJ2-7; CDR3nt: TGTGCCAGCAGCGCCGGTACAGGCGTCGCCTACGAGCAGTACTTC; CDR3aa: CASSAGTGVAYEQYF
abundance: -; d_gene: TRBD1; v_gene: TRBV12-3/TRBV12-4; j_gene: TRBJ1-2; CDR3nt: TGTGCCAGCACCCCCGACAGGGTCTATGGCTACACCTTC; CDR3aa: CASTPDRVYGYTF
abundance: -; d_gene: -; v_gene: TRBV10-3; j_gene: TRBJ1-1; CDR3nt: TGTGCCATCAGTGAGTCACGGGGGATCACTGAAGCTTTCTTT; CDR3aa: CAISESRGITEAFF
abundance: few; d_gene: -; v_gene: TRBV6-2/TRBV6-3; j_gene: TRBJ2-5; CDR3nt: TGTGCCAGCAGTCGTTGGGACTCACAAGAGACCCAGTACTTC; CDR3aa: CASSRWDSQETQYF
abundance: -; d_gene: TRBD1; v_gene: TRBV19; j_gene: TRBJ1-5; CDR3nt: TGTGCCAGTAGAACACCGGGACAGGGCAATCAGCCCCAGCATTTT; CDR3aa: CASRTPGQGNQPQHF
abundance: -; d_gene: -; v_gene: TRBV27; j_gene: TRBJ2-3; CDR3nt: TGTGCCAGCAGTGTAGGCCCAGGTTATACGCAGTATTTT; CDR3aa: CASSVGPGYTQYF
abundance: -; d_gene: TRBD1; v_gene: TRBV5-1; j_gene: TRBJ2-3; CDR3nt: TGCGCCAGCAGCTTGGCCGGGGCAGGGGGAGATACGCAGTATTTT; CDR3aa: CASSLAGAGGDTQYF
abundance: -; d_gene: -; v_gene: TRBV12-3/TRBV12-4; j_gene: TRBJ2-1; CDR3nt: TGTGCCAGCACTTTTCGGAATGAGCAGTTCTTC; CDR3aa: CASTFRNEQFF